This T cell receptor (beta chain) appears in the sequencing data of a study of cytomegalovirus exposure and HLA in healthy donors. Study conclusions and caveats: Being indistinguishable, some V segments were excluded, TRBV6-2 and TRBV6-3 among them. Rare sequences made up most TCRs, while some public TCRs were found in many donors.

Primers for the PCR totalled 60 Vbeta and 13 Jbeta. Per the original methods: Tens of millions of unique TCR beta chains, about 12 million shared, were counted in a later analysis. The protocol was immunoSEQ multiplex PCR, while the TCRdb copy is restricted to in-frame clones and leaves out a portion. The DNA gave D and trimming, while V, J and clone size come from that table. The table records approximately 110,000 clones, around 80% of them present only once. CDR1 and CDR2 (germline): MDHEN, SYDVKM. Trimming at V came to 7 bases and at J to 1 base, leaving 8 bases not matched to a gene. The CDR3 length is 16 residues. This clone was seen more than once but under ten times. What it recognizes is unknown.

The clonotype was recovered from a man aged 45-65 years in good health and CMV-seronegative. The V call is TRBV28, the J call TRBJ1-4, with 8 bases aligning to TRBD1. The specimen sequenced was PBMCs. In nucleotides, the CDR3 is TGTGCCAGCAAAGCGCCAGGACAGGGAACTAATGAAAAACTGTTTTTT. Translating it yields CASKAPGQGTNEKLFF.